This T cell receptor beta chain was captured by sequencing in a study of cytomegalovirus exposure and HLA in healthy donors. With 5 bases removed from V and 0 bases from J, the gap between germline ends came to 5 bases. The germline gives CDR1 MDHEN, CDR2 SYDVKM. This CDR3 contains 13 residues. The study ran its PCR with 60 Vbeta and 13 Jbeta primers. Libraries were prepared by immunoSEQ multiplex PCR; TCRdb keeps only in-frame clonotypes and omits some of them. The sample yields about 130,000 clones, roughly 15% seen once. Study results and caveats: Rates of TCR association differed by HLA locus in a later analysis, with DRB1 highest and HLA-C lowest.

To note about this clone: No antigen is known for it.

V usage is TRBV28 and J usage is TRBJ2-1; D remains unclear. Sequenced: PBMCs. This receptor was identified in a female donor in good health and CMV-seropositive. The CDR3 nucleotides read TGTGCCAGCAGTCTCCCCTCCTACAATGAGCAGTTCTTC. Translation: CASSLPSYNEQFF.